These 4 T cell receptor beta chains came from one sample sequenced in a study of cytomegalovirus exposure and HLA in healthy donors. 60 Vbeta and 13 Jbeta primers were used in PCR. Clones were sequenced by immunoSEQ multiplex PCR, and TCRdb holds only the in-frame ones, with some missing. Of roughly 130,000 clones in the sample, 65% to 90% were seen once. Material for sequencing was PBMCs. The receptors shown here come from a male donor in good health and CMV-seropositive.

This chain uses TRBV19 with TRBJ2-2; 10 nucleotides agree with TRBD2. The V and J ends lost 5 bases and 5 bases, in that order; junction bases with no gene match: 11. The germline CDR1 and CDR2 sequences are LNHDA and SQIVND (reference sequence). This CDR3 spans 17 amino acids. CDR3 in amino acids: CASSEEREGLITGELFF. The CDR3 coding sequence is TGTGCCAGTAGTGAGGAGCGGGAGGGCCTGATTACCGGGGAGCTGTTTTTT.

V usage is TRBV7-2 and J usage is TRBJ2-3; D uncertain. V dropped 7 bases and J dropped 7 bases, with 12 bases sitting between them. The CDR3 has 12 amino acids. Germline V gene data show CDR1 as SGHTA and CDR2 as FQGNSA. CDR3 coding DNA: TGTGCCAGCAACCCATCCTCTAATACGCAGTATTTT. Protein sequence: CASNPSSNTQYF.

The V and J genes are TRBV7-2 and TRBJ2-5; D might be TRBD2 (6 bases). Germline values: CDR1 SGHTA, CDR2 FQGNSA. V lost 5 bases, J lost 11 bases, and 24 bases lay in between. CDR3 length: 15 residues. CDR3 region: CASSPPLDLGGRQYF. CDR3 DNA sequence: TGTGCCAGCAGCCCCCCCCTAGATCTCGGGGGAAGGCAGTACTTC.

The J gene is TRBJ1-1, the V gene TRBV7-9; TRBD1 is a possible D gene (5 bases). CDR3 length: 13 amino acids. Germline V gene lookup returns CDR1 SEHNR and CDR2 FQNEAQ (reference sequence). V lost 5 bases, J lost 11 bases, and 18 bases lay in between. CDR3 sequence: CASSPSGGDSAFF. CDR3 in DNA: TGTGCCAGCAGCCCCTCCGGCGGGGACTCCGCTTTCTTT.